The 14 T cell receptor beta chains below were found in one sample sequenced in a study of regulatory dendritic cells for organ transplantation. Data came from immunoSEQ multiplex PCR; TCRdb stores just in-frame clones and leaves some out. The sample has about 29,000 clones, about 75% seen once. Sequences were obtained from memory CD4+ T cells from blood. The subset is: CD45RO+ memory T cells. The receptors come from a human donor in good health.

The CDR3 coding sequence is TGTGCCAGCAGCTTAGATTCCAGGCCCAATGAGCAGTTCTTC. The encoded protein is CASSLDSRPNEQFF. This rearrangement joins TRBV7-2 to TRBJ2-1; D is unresolved. CDR3 size: 14 residues. Per the germline V gene, CDR1 is SGHTA and CDR2 is FQGNSA. V dropped 1 base and J dropped 6 bases, with 10 bases sitting between them.

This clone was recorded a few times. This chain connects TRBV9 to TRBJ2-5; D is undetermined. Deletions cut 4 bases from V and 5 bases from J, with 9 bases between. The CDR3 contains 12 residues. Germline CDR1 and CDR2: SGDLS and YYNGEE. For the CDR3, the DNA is TGTGCCAGCAGCCCATATGGCGAGACCCAGTACTTC. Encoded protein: CASSPYGETQYF.

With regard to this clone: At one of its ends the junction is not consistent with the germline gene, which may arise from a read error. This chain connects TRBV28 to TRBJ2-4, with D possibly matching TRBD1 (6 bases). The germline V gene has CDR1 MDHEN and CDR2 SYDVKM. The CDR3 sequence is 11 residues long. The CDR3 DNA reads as TGTGCCGGGGGACGAGAGGGGACAATGAGCTTC. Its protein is CAGGREGTMSF.

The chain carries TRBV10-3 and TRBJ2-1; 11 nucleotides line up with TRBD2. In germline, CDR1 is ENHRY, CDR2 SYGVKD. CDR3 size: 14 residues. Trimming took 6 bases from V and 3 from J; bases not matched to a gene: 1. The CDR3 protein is CAISGTSGYNEQFF. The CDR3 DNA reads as TGTGCCATCAGCGGGACTAGCGGCTACAATGAGCAGTTCTTC.

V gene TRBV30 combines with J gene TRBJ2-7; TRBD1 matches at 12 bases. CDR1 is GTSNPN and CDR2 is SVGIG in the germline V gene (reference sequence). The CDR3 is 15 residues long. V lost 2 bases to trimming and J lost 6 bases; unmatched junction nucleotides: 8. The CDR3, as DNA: TGTGCCTGGAGTCTATCGTGGGGACAGGGGGCCGAGCAGTACTTC. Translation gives CAWSLSWGQGAEQYF.

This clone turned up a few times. Here the CDR3 reads CATSRDAGASGVTGELFF. The DNA for the CDR3 is TGTGCCACCAGCAGAGATGCCGGGGCTAGCGGGGTAACCGGGGAGCTGTTTTTT. The chain carries TRBV15 and TRBJ2-2, with TRBD2 matching 9 bases. This CDR3 is 18 amino acids long. Germline V gene data show CDR1 as LNHNV and CDR2 as YYDKDF (reference sequence). The junction had 10 bases not matched to a gene; V was cut back by 0 bases and J by 5 bases.

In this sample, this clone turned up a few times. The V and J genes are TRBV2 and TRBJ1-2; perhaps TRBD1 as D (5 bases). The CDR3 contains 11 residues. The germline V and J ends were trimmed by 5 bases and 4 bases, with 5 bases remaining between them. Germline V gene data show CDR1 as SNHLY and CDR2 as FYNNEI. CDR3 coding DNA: TGTGCCAGCAGTCAGGGCTATGGCTACACCTTC. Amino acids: CASSQGYGYTF.

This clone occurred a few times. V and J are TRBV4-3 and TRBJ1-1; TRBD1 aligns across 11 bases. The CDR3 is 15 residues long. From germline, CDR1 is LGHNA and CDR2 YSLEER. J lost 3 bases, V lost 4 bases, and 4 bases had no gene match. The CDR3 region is CASSPGQGVYTEAFF. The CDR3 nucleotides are TGCGCCAGCAGCCCGGGACAGGGGGTGTACACTGAAGCTTTCTTT.

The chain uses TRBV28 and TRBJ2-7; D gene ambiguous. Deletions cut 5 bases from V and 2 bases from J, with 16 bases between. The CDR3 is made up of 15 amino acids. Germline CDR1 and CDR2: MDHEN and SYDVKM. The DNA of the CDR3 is TGTGCCAGCAGTCCCCCGGCTGGGAAACCCTACGAGCAGTACTTC. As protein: CASSPPAGKPYEQYF.

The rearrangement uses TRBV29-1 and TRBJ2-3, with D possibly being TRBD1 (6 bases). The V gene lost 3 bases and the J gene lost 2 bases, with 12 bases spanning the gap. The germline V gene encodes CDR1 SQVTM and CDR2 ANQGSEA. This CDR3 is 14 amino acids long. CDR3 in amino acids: CSVDGTSNTDTQYF. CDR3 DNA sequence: TGCAGCGTTGATGGGACATCAAACACAGATACGCAGTATTTT.

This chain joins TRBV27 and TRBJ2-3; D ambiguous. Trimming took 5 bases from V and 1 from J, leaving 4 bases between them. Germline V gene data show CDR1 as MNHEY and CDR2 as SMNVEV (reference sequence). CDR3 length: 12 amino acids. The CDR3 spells CASSARTDTQYF. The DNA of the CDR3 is TGTGCCAGCAGTGCCCGCACAGATACGCAGTATTTT.

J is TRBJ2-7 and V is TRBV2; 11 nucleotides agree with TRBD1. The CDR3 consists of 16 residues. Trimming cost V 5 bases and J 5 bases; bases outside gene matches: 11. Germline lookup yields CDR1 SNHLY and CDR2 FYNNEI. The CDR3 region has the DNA TGTGCCAGCAGTACCCGGGACAGGGGGTTGAGGAACGAGCAGTACTTC. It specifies CASSTRDRGLRNEQYF.

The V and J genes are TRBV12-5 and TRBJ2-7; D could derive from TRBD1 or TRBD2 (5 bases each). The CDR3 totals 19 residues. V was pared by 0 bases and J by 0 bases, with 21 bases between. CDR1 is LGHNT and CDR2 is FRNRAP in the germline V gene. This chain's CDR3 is CASGLVPVGTATSSYEQYF. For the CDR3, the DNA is TGTGCTAGTGGTTTGGTACCCGTAGGGACCGCCACCAGCTCCTACGAGCAGTACTTC.

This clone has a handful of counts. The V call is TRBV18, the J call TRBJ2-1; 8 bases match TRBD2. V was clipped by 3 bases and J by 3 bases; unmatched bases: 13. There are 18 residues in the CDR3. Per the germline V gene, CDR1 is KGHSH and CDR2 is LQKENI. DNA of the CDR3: TGTGCCAGCTCACCGCCCCTGCCTGAGCGGGGGATCTACAATGAGCAGTTCTTC. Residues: CASSPPLPERGIYNEQFF.